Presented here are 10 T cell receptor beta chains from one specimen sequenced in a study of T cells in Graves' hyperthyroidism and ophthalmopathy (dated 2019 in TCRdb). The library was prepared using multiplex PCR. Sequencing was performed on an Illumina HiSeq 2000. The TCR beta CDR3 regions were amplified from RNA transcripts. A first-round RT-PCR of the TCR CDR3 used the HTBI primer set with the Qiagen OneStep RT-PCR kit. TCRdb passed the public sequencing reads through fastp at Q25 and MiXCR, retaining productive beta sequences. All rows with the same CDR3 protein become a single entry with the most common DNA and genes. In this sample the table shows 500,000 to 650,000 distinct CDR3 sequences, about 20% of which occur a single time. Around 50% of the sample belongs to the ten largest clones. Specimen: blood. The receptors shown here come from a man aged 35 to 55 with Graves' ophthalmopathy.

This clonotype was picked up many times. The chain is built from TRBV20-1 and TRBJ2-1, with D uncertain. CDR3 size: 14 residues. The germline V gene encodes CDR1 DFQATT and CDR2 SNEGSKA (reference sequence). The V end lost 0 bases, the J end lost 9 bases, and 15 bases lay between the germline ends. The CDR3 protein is CSARDYAHVSEQFF. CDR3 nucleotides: TGCAGTGCTAGAGATTACGCACACGTGAGTGAGCAGTTCTTC.

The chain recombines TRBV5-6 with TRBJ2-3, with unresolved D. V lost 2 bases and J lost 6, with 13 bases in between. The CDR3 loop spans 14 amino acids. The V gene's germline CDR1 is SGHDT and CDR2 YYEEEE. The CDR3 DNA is TGTGCCAGCAGCTTTACAGCCTCACAGGATACGCAGTATTTT. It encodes CASSFTASQDTQYF.

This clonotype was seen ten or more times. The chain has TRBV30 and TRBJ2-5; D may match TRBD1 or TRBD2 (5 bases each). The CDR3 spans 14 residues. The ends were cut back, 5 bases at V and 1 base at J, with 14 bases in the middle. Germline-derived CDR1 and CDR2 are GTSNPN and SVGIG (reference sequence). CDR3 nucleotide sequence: TGTGCCTGGTCACGGGGCACGGTCCAAGAGACCCAGTACTTC. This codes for CAWSRGTVQETQYF. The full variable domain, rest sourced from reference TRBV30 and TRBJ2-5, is SQTIHQWPATLVQPVGSPLSLECTVEGTSNPNLYWYRQAAGRGLQLLFYSVGIGQISSEVPQNLSASRPQDRQFILSSKKLLLSDSGFYLCAWSRGTVQETQYFGPGTRLLVL.

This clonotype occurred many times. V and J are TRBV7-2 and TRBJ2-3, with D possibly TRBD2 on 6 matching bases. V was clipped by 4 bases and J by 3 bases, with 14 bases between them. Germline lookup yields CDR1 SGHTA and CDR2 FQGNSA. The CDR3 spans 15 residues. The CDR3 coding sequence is TGTGCCAGCAGCTCCTGGGACTCCATGACAGATACGCAGTATTTT. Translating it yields CASSSWDSMTDTQYF.

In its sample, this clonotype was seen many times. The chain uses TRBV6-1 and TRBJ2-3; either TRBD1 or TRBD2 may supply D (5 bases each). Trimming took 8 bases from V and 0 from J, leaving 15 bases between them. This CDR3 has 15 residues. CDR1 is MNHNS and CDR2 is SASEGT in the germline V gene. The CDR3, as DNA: TGTGCCAGCGTGAGGGACGGAGCTAGCACAGATACGCAGTATTTT. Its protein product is CASVRDGASTDTQYF.

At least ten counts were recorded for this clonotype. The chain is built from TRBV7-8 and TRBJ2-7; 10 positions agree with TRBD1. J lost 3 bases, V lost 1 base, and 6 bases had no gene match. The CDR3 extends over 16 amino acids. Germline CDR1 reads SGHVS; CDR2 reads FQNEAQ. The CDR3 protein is CASSLGGQGLYYEQYF. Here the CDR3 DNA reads TGTGCCAGCAGCTTAGGGGGACAGGGGCTGTACTACGAGCAGTACTTC.

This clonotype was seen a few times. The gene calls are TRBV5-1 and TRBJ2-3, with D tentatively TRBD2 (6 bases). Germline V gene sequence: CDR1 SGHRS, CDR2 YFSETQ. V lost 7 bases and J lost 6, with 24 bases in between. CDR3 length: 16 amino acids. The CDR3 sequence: CASARLGAAAVDTQYF. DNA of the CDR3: TGCGCCAGCGCGAGACTAGGAGCCGCCGCCGTCGATACGCAGTATTTT.

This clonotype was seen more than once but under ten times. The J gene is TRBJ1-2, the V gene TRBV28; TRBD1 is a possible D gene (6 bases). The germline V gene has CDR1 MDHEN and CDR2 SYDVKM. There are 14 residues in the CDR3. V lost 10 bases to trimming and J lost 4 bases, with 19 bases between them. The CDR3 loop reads CATTQGQGLYGYTF. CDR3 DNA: TGTGCCACCACGCAGGGTCAGGGGCTCTATGGCTACACCTTC.

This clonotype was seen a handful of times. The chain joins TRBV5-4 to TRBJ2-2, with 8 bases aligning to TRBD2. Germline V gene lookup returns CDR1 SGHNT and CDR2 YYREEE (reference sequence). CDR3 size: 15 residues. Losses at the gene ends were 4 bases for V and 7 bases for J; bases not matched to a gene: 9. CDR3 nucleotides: TGTGCCAGCAGCCTCGGGACTAGACTTAACGGGGAGCTGTTTTTT. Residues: CASSLGTRLNGELFF.

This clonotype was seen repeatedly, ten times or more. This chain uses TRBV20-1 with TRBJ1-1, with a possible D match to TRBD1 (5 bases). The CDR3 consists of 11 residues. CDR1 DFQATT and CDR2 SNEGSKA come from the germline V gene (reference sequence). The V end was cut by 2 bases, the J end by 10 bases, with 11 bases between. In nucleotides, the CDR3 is TGCAGTGCTAGACAGGGTTTTTCAGCTTTCTTT. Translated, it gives CSARQGFSAFF.